Below are 10 T cell receptor beta chains sequenced from a single sample in a study of Ad26.COV2.S vaccination and SARS-CoV-2 variants. The treatment is: 15 to 20 received Ad26.COV2.S at low or high dose, single or two shots; about 5 received placebo; per-sample allocation not given. Samples came from day 63 after the first vaccine or placebo injection. Some clones are missing from TCRdb's copy, which holds only in-frame ones; the method was immunoSEQ multiplex PCR. The table records about 250,000 clones, about 89% of them present only once. The sample here was peripheral blood, taken in a trial of Ad26.COV2.S vaccine versus placebo. The receptor source for this set is a person between 18 and 60 years old who received the Ad26.COV2.S COVID-19 vaccine or a placebo.

DNA of the CDR3: TGTGCCAGCTGCAGGGTGTCCGGCACTGAAGCTTTCTTT. It yields the protein CASCRVSGTEAFF. This chain connects TRBV6-5 to TRBJ1-1; D is possibly TRBD1 (5 bases). The V end was cut by 8 bases, the J end by 4 bases, with 14 bases between. Germline CDR1 is MNHEY and CDR2 is SVGAGI. The CDR3 covers 13 residues.

This clone showed up just a few times. The chain employs TRBV11-3 and TRBJ2-1; no clear D. This CDR3 spans 17 amino acids. V lost 0 bases to trimming and J lost 6 bases, with 18 bases between them. Germline CDR1 and CDR2: SGHNT and YENEEA. CDR3 sequence (DNA): TGTGCCAGCAGCTTAGAATCTCCGGCTGGACGGGCCAATGAGCAGTTCTTC. Amino acids: CASSLESPAGRANEQFF.

V usage is TRBV2 and J usage is TRBJ2-7; TRBD1 aligns across 8 bases. V was clipped by 7 bases and J by 2 bases; unmatched bases: 7. The CDR3 sequence is 14 residues long. Germline values: CDR1 SNHLY, CDR2 FYNNEI. In DNA form, the CDR3 reads TGTGCCAGCACCGGACAGGGAGGCCCCTACGAGCAGTACTTC. Amino acid sequence: CASTGQGGPYEQYF.

V and J are TRBV27 and TRBJ1-2, with D possibly TRBD1 on 5 matching bases. This CDR3 region has 14 residues. The germline gives CDR1 MNHEY, CDR2 SMNVEV (reference sequence). Trimming left V 0 bases short and J 2 bases short, with 7 bases between. Written as DNA, the CDR3 is TGTGCCAGCAGTTTATCGGGGCAAAACTATGGCTACACCTTC. This codes for CASSLSGQNYGYTF.

This clone was seen more than once but under ten times. V and J are TRBV6-2 or TRBV6-3 and TRBJ1-2; TRBD1 might be the D (5 bases). This CDR3 comprises 13 residues. Germline-derived CDR1 and CDR2 are MNHEY and SVGEGT. V was trimmed by 2 bases and J by 8 bases, leaving 12 bases between them. The CDR3 loop reads CASSYRQGRGYTF. The CDR3 DNA is TGTGCCAGCAGTTACCGGCAGGGCCGGGGCTACACCTTC.

This clone was seen a single time. The chain employs TRBV10-2 and TRBJ1-2, with D unresolved. Trimming cost V 0 bases and J 4 bases, with 12 bases left between them. The CDR3 extends over 15 amino acids. The germline CDR1 and CDR2 sequences are WSHSY and SAAADI. DNA for the CDR3: TGCGCCAGCAGTGAGTCGGGTGGAGGGAGCTATGGCTACACCTTC. Translated, it gives CASSESGGGSYGYTF.

This chain connects TRBV5-1 to TRBJ1-2; D is perhaps TRBD1 (6 bases). V was clipped by 1 base and J by 8 bases, with 12 bases between them. Per the germline V gene, CDR1 is SGHRS and CDR2 is YFSETQ. CDR3 length equals 13 residues. The CDR3 DNA reads TGCGCCAGCAGCTTGCAGGGGCAAGGCGGCTACACCTTC. The encoded protein is CASSLQGQGGYTF.

J is TRBJ1-1 and V is TRBV9, with 11 bases identical to TRBD1. CDR3 length: 16 residues. The ends lost 0 bases at V and 5 bases at J; junction bases unmatched: 6. Germline V CDR1 and CDR2: SGDLS, YYNGEE. CDR3 in DNA: TGTGCCAGCAGCGTAGGGACAGGGGGCTTAAGGACTGAAGCTTTCTTT. This gives the protein CASSVGTGGLRTEAFF.

This sequence joins TRBV11-2 and TRBJ2-3; 8 bases map to TRBD1. The CDR3 runs to 14 residues. Trimming removed 5 bases from V and 5 bases from J; junction bases left unmatched: 6. CDR1 is SGHAT and CDR2 is FQNNGV in the germline V gene. The CDR3 nucleotides read TGTGCCAGCAGCCTCGGGACAGGAGGAGATACGCAGTATTTT. Its translation is CASSLGTGGDTQYF.

The rearrangement uses TRBV4-3 and TRBJ1-1, with 9 positions matching TRBD1. Germline lookup yields CDR1 LGHNA and CDR2 YSLEER. The CDR3 totals 15 residues. V lost 5 bases and J lost 4; bases outside the gene matches: 8. The CDR3 DNA is TGCGCCAGCAGCACCCGGACAGGGGAACCCACTGAAGCTTTCTTT. Its translation is CASSTRTGEPTEAFF.